The source of this T cell receptor beta chain is a study of blood T cell repertoires in COVID-19. The wider study: Material from acute and convalescent COVID-19 was sourced from the United States, Italy and Spain.

CDR3 length: 11 residues. CDR1 GTSNPN and CDR2 SVGIG come from the germline V gene (reference sequence). Trimming pared 4 bases from V and 7 bases from J, leaving 10 bases between. Authors' methods: Reference gene primer amplification in the assay estimated nucleated cell counts. TCRdb's copy holds only in-frame clones and misses some; the assay was immunoSEQ multiplex PCR. Clone size and V and J calls were adopted from that table, with D and trimming inferred from the DNA. This sample yields about 240,000 clones, of which around 83% are seen a single time; around 12% belongs to the top ten. The chain uses TRBV30 and TRBJ2-5; tentatively, D is TRBD2 (6 bases). The TCR comes from a woman between 55 and 75 years old with active or convalescent COVID-19. Sequenced sample: peripheral blood. CDR3 region: CAWKEEGTQYF. The CDR3 nucleotides read TGTGCCTGGAAAGAGGAGGGGACCCAGTACTTC.